This T cell receptor (beta chain) was sequenced during a study of regulatory T cells in long-lasting Graves disease. This clonotype was counted only a few times. Its antigen is unknown. Both iRepertoire HTBI primers and Arm-PCR of CDR3 regions were used to build the TCR beta libraries. Each CDR3 protein gets one entry after TCRdb re-called the multiplex PCR reads with MiXCR. The table shows around 400,000 distinct CDR3 sequences, with around 15% occurring only once. The time point denotes: newly diagnosed GD, antithyroid drugs for less than 3 months. Generation of the TCR library employed RNA extracted from PBMCs. American Thyroid Association guidelines defined Graves' disease diagnosis. Germline assignment: CDR1 MNHNS and CDR2 SASEGT. Trimming removed 5 bases from V and 9 bases from J; junction bases left unmatched: 9. The CDR3 length is 14 residues. The study, taken as a whole, reports: The study found persistent patients shared more public clonotypes (over 2,500) than new patients (over 900).

This sequence joins TRBV6-1 and TRBJ2-3; 9 bases are shared with TRBD1. This clonotype originated in a female donor with Graves disease. The sample in question was peripheral blood mononuclear cells (PBMCs), obtained at new diagnosis, from a patient treated with antithyroid drugs. The CDR3 DNA reads TGTGCCAGCAGTCCCCCCTCGGGACAGGGCACGCAGTATTTT. Amino acid sequence: CASSPPSGQGTQYF.